This TCR beta chain came from a study of Graves' ophthalmopathy and Graves' hyperthyroidism. This clonotype was counted between two and nine times. Its target is not known. The junction and the germline gene differ at one end; a read error may be behind it. Diagnosis was based on clinical symptoms, serum thyroxine, TRAb, thyroid ultrasound and orbital computed tomography. The CDR3 loop spans 18 amino acids. The germline V gene has CDR1 KGHDR and CDR2 SFDVKD. RNA transcripts provided the template for amplifying TCR beta CDR3 regions. HTBI primers served in a first-round RT-PCR, which a second-round multiplex PCR followed. Each CDR3 protein gets one entry after TCRdb re-called the multiplex PCR reads with MiXCR. The sample holds 650,000 to 900,000 distinct CDR3 sequences, 40% seen once. Study results and limitations: Blood samples also showed most expanded thyroid clonotypes exceeding 0.001 frequency.

This chain uses TRBV24-1 with TRBJ1-5; D perhaps matches TRBD1 (5 bases). This clonotype originated in an adult man with Graves' ophthalmopathy. Material: peripheral blood. This CDR3 reads CASSYPTRDLRGGQPQHF. CDR3 DNA sequence: TGTGCCAGCAGTTACCCAACTAGGGACCTCCGCGGGGGACAGCCCCAGCATTTT.